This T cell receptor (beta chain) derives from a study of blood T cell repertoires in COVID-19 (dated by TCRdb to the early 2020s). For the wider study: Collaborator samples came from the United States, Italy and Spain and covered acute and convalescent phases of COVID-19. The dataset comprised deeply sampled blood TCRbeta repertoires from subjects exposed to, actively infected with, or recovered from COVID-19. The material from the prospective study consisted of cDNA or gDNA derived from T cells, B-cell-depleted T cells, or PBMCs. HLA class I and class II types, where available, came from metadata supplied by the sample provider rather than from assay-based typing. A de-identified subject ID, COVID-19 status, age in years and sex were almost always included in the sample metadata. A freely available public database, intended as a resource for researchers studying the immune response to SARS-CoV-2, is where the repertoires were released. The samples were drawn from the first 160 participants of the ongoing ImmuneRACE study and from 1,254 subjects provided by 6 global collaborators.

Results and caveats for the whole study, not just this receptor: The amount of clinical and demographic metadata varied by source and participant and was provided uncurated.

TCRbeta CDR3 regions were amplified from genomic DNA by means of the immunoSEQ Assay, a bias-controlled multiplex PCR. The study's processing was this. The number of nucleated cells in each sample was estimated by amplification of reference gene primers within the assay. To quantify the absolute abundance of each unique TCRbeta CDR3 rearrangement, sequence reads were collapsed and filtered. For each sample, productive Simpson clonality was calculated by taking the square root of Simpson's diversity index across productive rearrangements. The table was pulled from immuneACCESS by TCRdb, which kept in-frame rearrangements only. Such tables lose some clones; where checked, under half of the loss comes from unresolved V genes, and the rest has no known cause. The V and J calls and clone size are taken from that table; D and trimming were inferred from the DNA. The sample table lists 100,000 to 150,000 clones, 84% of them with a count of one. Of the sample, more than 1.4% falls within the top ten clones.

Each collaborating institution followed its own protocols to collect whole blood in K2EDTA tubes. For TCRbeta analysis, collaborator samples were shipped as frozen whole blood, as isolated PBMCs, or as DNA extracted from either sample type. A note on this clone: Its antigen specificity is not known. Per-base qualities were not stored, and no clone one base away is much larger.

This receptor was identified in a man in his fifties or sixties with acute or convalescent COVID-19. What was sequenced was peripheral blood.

In nucleotides, the sequence is TGTGCCAGCAGCTTAGAAGCGGGATTCGCCGGGGAGCTGTTTTTT. Its translation reads: CASSLEAGFAGELFF. The chain uses TRBV7-3 and TRBJ2-2; TRBD2 lines up with 7 middle nucleotides. The CDR3 starts with the cysteine, ends with the phenylalanine, and has 15 residues. Here the CDR3 DNA is all that survives: 45 bases in frame from base 1. The germline V gene provides CDR1 SGHTA and CDR2 FQGTGA. The germline V and J ends show losses of 2 bases and 6 bases respectively, and no gene match explains 6 bases of the junction. Joined to the reference TRBV7-3 and TRBJ2-2 proteins, this CDR3 gives the full variable domain: GAGVSQTPSNKVTEKGKYVELRCDPISGHTALYWYRQSLGQGPEFLIYFQGTGAADDSGLPNDRFFAVRPEGSVSTLKIQRTERGDSAVYLCASSLEAGFAGELFFGEGSRLTVL.